This record concerns one TCR beta chain sequence. This CDR3 is built from 16 residues. The V gene's germline CDR1 is MNHEY and CDR2 SMNVEV (reference sequence). V was trimmed by 4 bases and J by 0 bases, leaving 16 bases between them. Per the study methods: Reference gene primer amplification in the assay estimated nucleated cell counts. TCRdb's copy holds only in-frame clones and misses some; the assay was immunoSEQ multiplex PCR. V, J and clone size derive from that table, while D and trimming were established from the DNA sequence. Of roughly 35,000 clones in the sample, roughly nine tenths were seen once. The data were obtained in a study of blood T cell repertoires in COVID-19.

Source material: peripheral blood. The chain links TRBV27 to TRBJ2-7, with D possibly TRBD1 on 6 matching bases. This receptor was obtained from a man between 65 and 85 years old with acute or convalescent COVID-19. CDR3 protein: CASSSQLGASSYEQYF. DNA for the CDR3: TGTGCCAGCAGTTCCCAGTTGGGGGCAAGCTCCTACGAGCAGTACTTC.